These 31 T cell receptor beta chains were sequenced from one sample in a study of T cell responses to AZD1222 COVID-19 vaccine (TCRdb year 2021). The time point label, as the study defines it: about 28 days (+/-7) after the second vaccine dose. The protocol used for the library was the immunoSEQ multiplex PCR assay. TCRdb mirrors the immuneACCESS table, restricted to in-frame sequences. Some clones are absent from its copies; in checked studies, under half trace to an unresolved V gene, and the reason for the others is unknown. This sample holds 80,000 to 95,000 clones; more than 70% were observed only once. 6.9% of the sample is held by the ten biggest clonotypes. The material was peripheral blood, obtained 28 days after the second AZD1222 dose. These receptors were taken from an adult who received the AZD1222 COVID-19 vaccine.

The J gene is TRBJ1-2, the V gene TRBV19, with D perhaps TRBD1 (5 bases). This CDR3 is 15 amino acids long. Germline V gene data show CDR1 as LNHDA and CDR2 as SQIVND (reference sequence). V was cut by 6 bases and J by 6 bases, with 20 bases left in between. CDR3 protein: CASSRDGSVPHGYTF. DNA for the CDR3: TGTGCCAGTAGCCGGGACGGGTCGGTTCCCCATGGCTACACCTTC.

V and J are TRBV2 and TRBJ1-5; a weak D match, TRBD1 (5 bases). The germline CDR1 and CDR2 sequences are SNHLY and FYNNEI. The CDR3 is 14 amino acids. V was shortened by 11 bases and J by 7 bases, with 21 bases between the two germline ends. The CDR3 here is CASMRGREGQPQHF. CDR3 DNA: TGTGCCTCTATGAGGGGCCGGGAGGGACAGCCCCAGCATTTT.

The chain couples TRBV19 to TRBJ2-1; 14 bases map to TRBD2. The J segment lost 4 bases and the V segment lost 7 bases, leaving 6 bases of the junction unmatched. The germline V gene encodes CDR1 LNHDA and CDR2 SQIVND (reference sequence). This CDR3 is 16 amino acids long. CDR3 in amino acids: CASTRLAGGIYNEQFF. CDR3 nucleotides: TGTGCCAGTACCAGACTAGCGGGAGGGATTTACAATGAGCAGTTCTTC.

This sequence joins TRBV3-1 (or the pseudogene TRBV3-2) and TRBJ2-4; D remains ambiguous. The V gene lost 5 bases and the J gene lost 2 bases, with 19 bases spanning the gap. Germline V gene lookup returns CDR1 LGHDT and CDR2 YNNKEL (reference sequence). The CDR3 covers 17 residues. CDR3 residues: CASSSRVSKGTKNIQYF. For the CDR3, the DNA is TGTGCCAGCAGCTCTCGTGTAAGTAAGGGAACCAAAAACATTCAGTACTTC.

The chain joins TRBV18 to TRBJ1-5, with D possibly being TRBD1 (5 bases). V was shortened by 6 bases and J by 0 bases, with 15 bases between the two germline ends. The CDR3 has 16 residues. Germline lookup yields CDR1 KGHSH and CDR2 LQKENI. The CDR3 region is CASSPPGGASNQPQHF. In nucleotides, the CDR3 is TGTGCCAGCTCGCCCCCGGGAGGGGCTAGCAATCAGCCCCAGCATTTT.

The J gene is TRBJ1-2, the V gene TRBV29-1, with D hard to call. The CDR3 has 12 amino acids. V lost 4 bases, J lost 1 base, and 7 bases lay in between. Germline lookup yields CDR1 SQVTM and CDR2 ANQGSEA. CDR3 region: CSVVVGNYGYTF. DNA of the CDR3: TGCAGCGTTGTCGTCGGTAACTATGGCTACACCTTC.

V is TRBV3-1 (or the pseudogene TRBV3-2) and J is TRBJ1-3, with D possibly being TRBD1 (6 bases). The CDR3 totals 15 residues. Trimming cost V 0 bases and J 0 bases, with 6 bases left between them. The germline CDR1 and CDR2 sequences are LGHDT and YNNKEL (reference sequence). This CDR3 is CASSQEGGSGNTIYF. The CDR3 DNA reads TGTGCCAGCAGCCAAGAAGGGGGCTCTGGAAACACCATATATTTT.

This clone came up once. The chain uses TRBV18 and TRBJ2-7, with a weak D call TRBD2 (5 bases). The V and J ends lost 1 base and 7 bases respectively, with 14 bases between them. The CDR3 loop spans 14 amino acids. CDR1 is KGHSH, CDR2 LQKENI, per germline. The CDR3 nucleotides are TGTGCCAGCTCACCACAGGGAACCCTAGCAGAGCAGTACTTC. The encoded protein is CASSPQGTLAEQYF.

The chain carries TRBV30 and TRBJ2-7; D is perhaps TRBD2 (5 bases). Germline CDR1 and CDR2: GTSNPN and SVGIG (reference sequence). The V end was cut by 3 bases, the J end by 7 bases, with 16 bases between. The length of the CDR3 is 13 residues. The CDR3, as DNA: TGTGCCTGGAGGAGGTTCGGTGGAGGAGAGCAGTACTTC. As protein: CAWRRFGGGEQYF. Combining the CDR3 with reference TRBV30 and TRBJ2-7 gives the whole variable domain SQTIHQWPATLVQPVGSPLSLECTVEGTSNPNLYWYRQAAGRGLQLLFYSVGIGQISSEVPQNLSASRPQDRQFILSSKKLLLSDSGFYLCAWRRFGGGEQYFGPGTRLTVT.

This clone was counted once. CDR3 sequence (DNA): TGTGCCAGCAGTTACCAAGGACAGGGAGCCCTCTATGGCTACACCTTC. Amino acid sequence: CASSYQGQGALYGYTF. This chain connects TRBV28 to TRBJ1-2; TRBD1 aligns across 8 bases. J lost 4 bases, V lost 4 bases, and 11 bases had no gene match. Germline V lookup: CDR1 MDHEN, CDR2 SYDVKM. The CDR3 is made up of 16 amino acids.

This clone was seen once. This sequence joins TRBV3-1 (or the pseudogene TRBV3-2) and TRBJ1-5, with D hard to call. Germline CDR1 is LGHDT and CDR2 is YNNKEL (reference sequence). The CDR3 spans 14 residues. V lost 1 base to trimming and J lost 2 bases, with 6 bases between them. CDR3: CASSQASGNQPQHF. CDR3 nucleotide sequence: TGTGCCAGCAGCCAAGCTTCGGGCAATCAGCCCCAGCATTTT.

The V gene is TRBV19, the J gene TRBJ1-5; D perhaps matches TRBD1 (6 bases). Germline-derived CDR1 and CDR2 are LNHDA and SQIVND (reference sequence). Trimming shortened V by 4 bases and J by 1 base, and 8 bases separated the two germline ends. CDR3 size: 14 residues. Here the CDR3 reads CASSSQGSNQPQHF. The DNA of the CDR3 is TGTGCCAGTAGTAGCCAGGGGAGCAATCAGCCCCAGCATTTT.

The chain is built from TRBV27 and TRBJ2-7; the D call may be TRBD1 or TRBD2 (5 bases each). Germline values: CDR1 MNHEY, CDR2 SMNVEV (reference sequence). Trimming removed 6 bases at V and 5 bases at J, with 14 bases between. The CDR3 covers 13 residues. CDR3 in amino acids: CASSPRGPNEQYF. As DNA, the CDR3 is TGTGCCAGCAGCCCACGGGGACCTAACGAGCAGTACTTC.

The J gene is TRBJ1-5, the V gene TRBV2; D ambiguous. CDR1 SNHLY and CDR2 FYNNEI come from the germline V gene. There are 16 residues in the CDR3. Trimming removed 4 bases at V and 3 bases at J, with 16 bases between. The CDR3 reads CASSVLSASSNQPQHF. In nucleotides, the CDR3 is TGTGCCAGCAGTGTGTTAAGTGCAAGCTCCAATCAGCCCCAGCATTTT.

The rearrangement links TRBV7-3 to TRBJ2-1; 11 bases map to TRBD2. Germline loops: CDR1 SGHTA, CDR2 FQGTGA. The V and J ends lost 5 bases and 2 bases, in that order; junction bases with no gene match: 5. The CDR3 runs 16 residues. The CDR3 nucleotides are TGTGCCAGCAGCGCCTCACTAGCGGGAGCCTACAATGAGCAGTTCTTC. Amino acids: CASSASLAGAYNEQFF.

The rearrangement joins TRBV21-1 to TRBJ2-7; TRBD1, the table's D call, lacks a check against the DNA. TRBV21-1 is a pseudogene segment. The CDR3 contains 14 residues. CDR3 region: CASRGGQDSYEQYF. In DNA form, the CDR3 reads TGTGCCAGCAGGGGGGGACAGGACTCCTACGAGCAGTACTTC.

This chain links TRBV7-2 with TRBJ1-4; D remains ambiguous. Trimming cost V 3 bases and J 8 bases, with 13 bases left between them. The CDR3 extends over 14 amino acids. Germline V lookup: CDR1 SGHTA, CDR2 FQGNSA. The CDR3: CASSFNSGGEKLFF. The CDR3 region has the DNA TGTGCCAGCAGCTTTAATTCGGGAGGGGAAAAACTGTTTTTT. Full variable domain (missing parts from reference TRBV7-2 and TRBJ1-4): GAGVSQSPSNKVTEKGKDVELRCDPISGHTALYWYRQSLGQGLEFLIYFQGNSAPDKSGLPSDRFSAERTGGSVSTLTIQRTQQEDSAVYLCASSFNSGGEKLFFGSGTQLSVL.

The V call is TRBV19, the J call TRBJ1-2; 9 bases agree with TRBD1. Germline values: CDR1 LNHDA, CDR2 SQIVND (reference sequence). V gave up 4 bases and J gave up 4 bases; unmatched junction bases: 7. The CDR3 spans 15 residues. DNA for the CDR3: TGTGCCAGTAGTACTCCGGGACAGGGAACCTATGGCTACACCTTC. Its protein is CASSTPGQGTYGYTF.

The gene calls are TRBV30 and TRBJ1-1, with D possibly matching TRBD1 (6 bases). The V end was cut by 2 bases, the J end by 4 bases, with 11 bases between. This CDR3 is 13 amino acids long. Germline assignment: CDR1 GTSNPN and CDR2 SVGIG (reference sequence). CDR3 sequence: CAWSTGAGTEAFF. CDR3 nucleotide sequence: TGTGCCTGGAGTACGGGGGCCGGCACTGAAGCTTTCTTT.

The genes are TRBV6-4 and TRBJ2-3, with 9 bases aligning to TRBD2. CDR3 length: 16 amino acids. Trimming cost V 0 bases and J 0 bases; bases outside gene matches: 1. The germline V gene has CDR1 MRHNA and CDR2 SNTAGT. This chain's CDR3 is CASSDSAGGSTDTQYF. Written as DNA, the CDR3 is TGTGCCAGCAGTGACTCAGCGGGGGGTAGCACAGATACGCAGTATTTT.

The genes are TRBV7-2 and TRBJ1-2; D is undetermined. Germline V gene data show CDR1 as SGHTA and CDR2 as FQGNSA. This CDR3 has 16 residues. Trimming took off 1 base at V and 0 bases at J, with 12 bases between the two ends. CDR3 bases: TGTGCCAGCAGCTTAGGAGCGGGTCTATCTAACTATGGCTACACCTTC. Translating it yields CASSLGAGLSNYGYTF.

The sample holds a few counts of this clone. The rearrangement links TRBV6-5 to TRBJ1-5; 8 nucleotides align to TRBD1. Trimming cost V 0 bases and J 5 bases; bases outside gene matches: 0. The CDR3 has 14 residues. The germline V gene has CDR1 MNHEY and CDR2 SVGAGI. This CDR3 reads CASSYSTGDQPQHF. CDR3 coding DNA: TGTGCCAGCAGTTACTCGACAGGGGATCAGCCCCAGCATTTT.

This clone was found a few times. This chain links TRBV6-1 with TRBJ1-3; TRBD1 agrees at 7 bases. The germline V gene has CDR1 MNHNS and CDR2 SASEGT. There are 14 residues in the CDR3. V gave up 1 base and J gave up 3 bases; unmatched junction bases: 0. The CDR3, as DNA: TGTGCCAGCAGTGAAGGGACAGGTGGAAACACCATATATTTT. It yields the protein CASSEGTGGNTIYF.

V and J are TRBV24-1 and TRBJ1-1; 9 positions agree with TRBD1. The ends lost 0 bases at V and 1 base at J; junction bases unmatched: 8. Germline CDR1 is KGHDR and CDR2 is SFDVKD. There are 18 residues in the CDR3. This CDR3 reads CATSDLPNRGRANTEAFF. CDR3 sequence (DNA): TGTGCCACCAGTGATTTGCCAAACAGGGGGCGCGCGAACACTGAAGCTTTCTTT.

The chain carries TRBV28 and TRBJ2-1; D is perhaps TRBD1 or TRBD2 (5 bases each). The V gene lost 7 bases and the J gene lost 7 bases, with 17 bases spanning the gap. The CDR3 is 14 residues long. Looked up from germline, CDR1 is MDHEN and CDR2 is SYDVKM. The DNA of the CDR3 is TGTGCCAGCACCAGAGGACGGGACGTGAATGAGCAGTTCTTC. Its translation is CASTRGRDVNEQFF.

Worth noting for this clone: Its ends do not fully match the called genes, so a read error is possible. CDR3 residues: CASGLGYTEAFF. CDR3 nucleotide sequence: TGTGCTAGTGGTTTGGGATACACCGAAGCTTTCTTT. The gene calls are TRBV12-5 and TRBJ1-1, with D hard to call. The CDR3 has 12 residues. Germline CDR1 and CDR2: LGHNT and FRNRAP.

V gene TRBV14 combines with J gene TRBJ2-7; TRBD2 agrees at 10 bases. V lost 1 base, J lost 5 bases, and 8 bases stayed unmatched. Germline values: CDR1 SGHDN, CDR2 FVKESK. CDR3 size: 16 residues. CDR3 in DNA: TGTGCCAGCAGCCAAGGGCTAGCGGGAGCTGGCAACGAGCAGTACTTC. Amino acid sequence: CASSQGLAGAGNEQYF.

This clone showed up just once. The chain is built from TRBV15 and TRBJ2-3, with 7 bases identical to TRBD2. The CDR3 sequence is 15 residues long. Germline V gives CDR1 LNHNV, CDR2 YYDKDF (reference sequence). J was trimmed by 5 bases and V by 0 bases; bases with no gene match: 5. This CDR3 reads CATSRDPGGVDTQYF. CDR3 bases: TGTGCCACCAGCAGAGATCCGGGAGGAGTAGATACGCAGTATTTT.

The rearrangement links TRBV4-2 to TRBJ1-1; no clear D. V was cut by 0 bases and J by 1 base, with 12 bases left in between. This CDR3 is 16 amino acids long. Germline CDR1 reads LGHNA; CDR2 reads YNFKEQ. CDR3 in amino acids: CASSQDRIGQNTEAFF. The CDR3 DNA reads TGTGCCAGCAGCCAAGACCGGATCGGGCAGAACACTGAAGCTTTCTTT.

The CDR3 sequence is CASSAQGNSNQPQHF. In DNA form, the CDR3 reads TGTGCCAGCAGTGCACAGGGGAATAGCAATCAGCCCCAGCATTTT. The chain recombines TRBV2 with TRBJ1-5, with TRBD1 matching 7 bases. The CDR3 spans 15 residues. V lost 4 bases to trimming and J lost 0 bases; unmatched junction nucleotides: 3. The V gene's germline CDR1 is SNHLY and CDR2 FYNNEI.

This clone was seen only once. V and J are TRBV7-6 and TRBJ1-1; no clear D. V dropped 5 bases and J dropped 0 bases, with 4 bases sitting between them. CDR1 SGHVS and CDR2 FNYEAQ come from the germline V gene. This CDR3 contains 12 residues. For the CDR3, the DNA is TGTGCCAGCAGCCACATGAACACTGAAGCTTTCTTT. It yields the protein CASSHMNTEAFF. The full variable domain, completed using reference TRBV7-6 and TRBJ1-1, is GAGVSQSPRYKVTKRGQDVALRCDPISGHVSLYWYRQALGQGPEFLTYFNYEAQQDKSGLPNDRFSAERPEGSISTLTIQRTEQRDSAMYRCASSHMNTEAFFGQGTRLTVV.